Only one count was recorded for the clone carrying this TCR beta chain. The source of the sample is a study of blood T cell repertoires in COVID-19. Across the study: Some COVID-19 samples were acute and others convalescent; all came from the United States, Italy and Spain. PBMCs, B-cell-depleted T cells, or T cells provided the cDNA or gDNA that made up the material.

Original methodology: It was from reference gene primer amplification that nucleated cell counts were estimated. The table came from immunoSEQ multiplex PCR; TCRdb's copy has only in-frame clones and leaves some out. Clone size and the V and J calls come from that table; the DNA yielded D and trimming. The sample holds some 80,000 clones, 65% to 90% seen once. Seattle researchers signed up patients amid active infection and tracked them longitudinally. Germline CDR1 MDHEN, CDR2 SYDVKM. The germline V and J ends were trimmed by 6 bases and 5 bases, with 13 bases remaining between them. This CDR3 region has 13 residues.

The clonotype was recovered from a man in his forties or fifties with COVID-19, enrolled during active disease. The specimen sequenced was peripheral blood. The chain couples TRBV28 to TRBJ1-2, with D tentatively TRBD1 (6 bases). CDR3 sequence: CASRPSGQYGYTF. The DNA for the CDR3 is TGTGCCAGCAGACCCTCGGGACAATATGGCTACACCTTC.